This TCR beta chain appears in the sequencing data of a study of immune cell composition in non-small cell lung cancer. Study details: Tumours were mainly lung adenocarcinoma or squamous cell carcinoma.

The normal lung sample lay at least 3 cm, and maximally far, from the tumour. Study-wide results and caveats: In adenocarcinoma, maximal tumour-associated clone frequency tracked TIL tumour reactivity. No significant correlation existed between pack-years smoked and tumour clonality.

As to this clone: The antigen is not known.

TCRdb keeps only in-frame clones here, not all; method: immunoSEQ multiplex PCR. This table has 5,000 or so clones, roughly 72% appearing once. The CDR3 covers 14 residues. The V gene's germline CDR1 is SGHVS and CDR2 FQNEAQ. The V end lost 0 bases, the J end lost 6 bases, and 11 bases lay between the germline ends. Sample: non-adjacent lung tissue. V usage is TRBV7-8 and J usage is TRBJ1-2; no reliable D call. The origin of this receptor is a human donor with non-small cell lung cancer. CDR3 loop: CASSLAATGDGYTF. CDR3 nucleotides: TGTGCCAGCAGCTTAGCTGCGACGGGAGATGGCTACACCTTC.